The sample holds one count of the clone carrying this TCR beta chain. Here immunoSEQ multiplex PCR was the method, and the copy in TCRdb shows in-frame clones only, minus some. The sample shows 350,000 to 450,000 clones, 75% to 90% of them seen only once. The CDR3 covers 16 residues. The trim removed 2 bases at V and 4 bases at J, leaving 7 bases unmatched. Per germline, CDR1 MNHEY and CDR2 SVGEGT. The sample belongs to a study of blood T cell repertoires in COVID-19. Looking at the study overall: PBMCs, B-cell-depleted T cells, or T cells were the source of the cDNA or gDNA that made up the material.

Sequencing was carried out using peripheral blood. The sequence came from a woman aged 60-75 years with COVID-19, enrolled during active disease. The rearrangement uses TRBV6-2 or TRBV6-3 and TRBJ2-3; TRBD1 matches 9 bases. CDR3 residues: CASSYGDRADSDTQYF. CDR3 DNA sequence: TGTGCCAGCAGTTACGGGGACAGGGCCGATTCAGATACGCAGTATTTT.